This TCR beta chain was retrieved from a study of beta chain features in type 1 diabetes. About the study: In all, roughly 98,000,000 sorted cells from all samples were analyzed. Study results and limitations: The naive, central memory and Treg TCRB repertoires showed an apparent similarity that was greater among patients than among healthy donors.

All of the isolated RNA was reverse transcribed, so expressed TCRB transcripts were sequenced. TCRdb's copy holds only in-frame clones and misses some; the assay was immunoSEQ multiplex PCR. The repertoire holds about 140,000 clones, with roughly 7.2% as singletons. The V segment lost 2 bases and the J segment 6 bases; nucleotides outside the gene matches: 6. CDR1 is SGHRS and CDR2 is YFSETQ in the germline V gene. The CDR3 runs to 14 residues. In the case of this clone: Its antigen is unidentified.

This sequence originates from a woman aged 25-40 years in good health. This rearrangement joins TRBV5-1 to TRBJ1-2; 8 nucleotides align to TRBD1. The material sequenced was central memory CD4+ T cells from blood. This chain's CDR3 is CASSFGQGADGYTF. In DNA form, the CDR3 reads TGCGCCAGCAGCTTCGGACAGGGAGCGGATGGCTACACCTTC.